This T cell receptor beta chain was sequenced for a study of blood T cells in healthy people across ages. All donors came from Russia, were Caucasian and healthy, and spanned ages roughly 6 to 95. As concerns this clonotype: What it recognizes is unknown.

Overall study findings and caveats: Researchers report that TCR beta diversity correlated strongly with naive T cell percentage. PBMCs that were unsorted prevented a conclusive naive versus antigen-experienced comparison. Estimates of total diversity, which came from one million sequenced T cells, were considered to be underestimates.

PCR was performed a second time for 7 to 11 cycles using a sample-barcoded 5' primer and a J-beta primer mix. MiXCR, applied by TCRdb to the 5' RACE reads, yields one record per CDR3 protein. The profile covers some 1.5 million distinct CDR3 sequences, with roughly two fifths appearing a single time and under 5% taken by the ten largest. Sequenced: blood. The clonotype comes from a woman aged 18-29 years in good health.

As DNA, the CDR3 is TGCAGTGCTGGACGGGACAGGTACAATGAGCAGTACTTC. Its protein product is CSAGRDRYNEQYF. The chain couples TRBV20-1 to TRBJ2-1; 8 bases agree with TRBD1. The DNA matches TRBJ2-7 better at its end, which makes the J call doubtful. In germline, CDR1 is DFQATT, CDR2 SNEGSKA (reference sequence). This CDR3 contains 13 residues.